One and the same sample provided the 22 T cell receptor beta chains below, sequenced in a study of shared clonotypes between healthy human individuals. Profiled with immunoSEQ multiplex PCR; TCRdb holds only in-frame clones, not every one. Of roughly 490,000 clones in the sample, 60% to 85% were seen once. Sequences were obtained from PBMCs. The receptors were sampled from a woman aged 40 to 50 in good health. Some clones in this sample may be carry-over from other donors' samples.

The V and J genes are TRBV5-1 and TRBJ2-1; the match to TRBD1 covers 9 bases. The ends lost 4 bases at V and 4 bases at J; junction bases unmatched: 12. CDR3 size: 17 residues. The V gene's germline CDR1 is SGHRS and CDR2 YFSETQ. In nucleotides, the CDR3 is TGCGCCAGCAGCCCGTGGACAGGGGCTATTCTTTACAATGAGCAGTTCTTC. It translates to CASSPWTGAILYNEQFF.

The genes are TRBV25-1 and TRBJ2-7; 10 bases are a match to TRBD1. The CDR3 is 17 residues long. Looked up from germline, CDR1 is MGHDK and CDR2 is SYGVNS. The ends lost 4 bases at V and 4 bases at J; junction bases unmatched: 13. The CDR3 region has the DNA TGTGCCAGCAGTGCCTTGAACCCGGGACAGGGGACGTACGAGCAGTACTTC. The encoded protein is CASSALNPGQGTYEQYF.

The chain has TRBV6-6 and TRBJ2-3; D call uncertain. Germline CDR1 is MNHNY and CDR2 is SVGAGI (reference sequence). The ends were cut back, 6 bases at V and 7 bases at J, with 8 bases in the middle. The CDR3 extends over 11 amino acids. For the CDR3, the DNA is TGTGCCAGCAGCCCGGGTTATACGCAGTATTTT. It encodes CASSPGYTQYF.

DNA of the CDR3: TGTGCCAGCTCACCAATCCCCTGGGTGGGGGAGACCCAGTACTTC. It yields the protein CASSPIPWVGETQYF. This chain uses TRBV18 with TRBJ2-5, with D uncertain. Germline CDR1 is KGHSH and CDR2 is LQKENI. The ends were cut back, 2 bases at V and 5 bases at J, with 15 bases in the middle. The CDR3 totals 15 residues.

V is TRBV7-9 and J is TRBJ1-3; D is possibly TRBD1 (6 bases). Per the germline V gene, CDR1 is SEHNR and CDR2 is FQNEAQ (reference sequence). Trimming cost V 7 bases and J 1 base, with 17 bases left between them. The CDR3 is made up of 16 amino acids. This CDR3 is CASTPGGAGSGNTIYF. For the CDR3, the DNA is TGTGCCAGCACCCCCGGGGGGGCTGGGTCTGGAAACACCATATATTTT.

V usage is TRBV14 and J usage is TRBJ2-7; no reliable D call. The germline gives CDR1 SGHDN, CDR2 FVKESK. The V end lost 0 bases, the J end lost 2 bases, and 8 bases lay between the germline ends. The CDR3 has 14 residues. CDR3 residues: CASSQDLVAYEQYF. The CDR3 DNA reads TGTGCCAGCAGCCAAGATCTAGTGGCCTACGAGCAGTACTTC.

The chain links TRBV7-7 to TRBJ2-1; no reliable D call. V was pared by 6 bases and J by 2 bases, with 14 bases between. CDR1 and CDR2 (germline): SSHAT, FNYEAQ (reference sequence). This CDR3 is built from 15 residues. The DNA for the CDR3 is TGTGCCAGCAGTATGCATATGAGCACCTACAATGAGCAGTTCTTC. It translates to CASSMHMSTYNEQFF.

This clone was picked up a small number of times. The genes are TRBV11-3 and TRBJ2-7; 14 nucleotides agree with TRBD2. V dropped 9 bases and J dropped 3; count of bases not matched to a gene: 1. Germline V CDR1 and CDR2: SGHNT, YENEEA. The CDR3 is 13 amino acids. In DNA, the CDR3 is TGTGCCAGTGGGACTAGCGGGAGCTACGAGCAGTACTTC. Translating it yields CASGTSGSYEQYF.

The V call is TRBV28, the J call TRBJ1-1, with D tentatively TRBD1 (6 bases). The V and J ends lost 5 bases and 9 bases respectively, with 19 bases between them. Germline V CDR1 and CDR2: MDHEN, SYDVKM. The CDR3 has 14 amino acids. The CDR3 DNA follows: TGTGCCAGCAGTCTCGGTTGGGGGCGGGTAAAAGCTTTCTTT. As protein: CASSLGWGRVKAFF.

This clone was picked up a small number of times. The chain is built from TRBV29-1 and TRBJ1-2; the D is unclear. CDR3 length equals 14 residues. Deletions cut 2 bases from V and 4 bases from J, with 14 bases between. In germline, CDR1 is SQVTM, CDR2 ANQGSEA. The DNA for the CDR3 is TGCAGCGTTGAAAAGTCAGGACGAGGCTATGGCTACACCTTC. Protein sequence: CSVEKSGRGYGYTF.

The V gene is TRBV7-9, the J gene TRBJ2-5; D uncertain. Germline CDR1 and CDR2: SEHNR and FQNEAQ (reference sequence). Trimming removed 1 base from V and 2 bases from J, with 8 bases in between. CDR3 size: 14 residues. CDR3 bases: TGTGCCAGCAGCTTAGAAGGCAGACAAGAGACCCAGTACTTC. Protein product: CASSLEGRQETQYF.

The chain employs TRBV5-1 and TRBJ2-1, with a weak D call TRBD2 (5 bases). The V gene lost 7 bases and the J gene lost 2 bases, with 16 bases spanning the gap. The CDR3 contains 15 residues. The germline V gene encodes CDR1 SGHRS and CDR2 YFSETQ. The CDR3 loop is CASRPADLAYNEQFF. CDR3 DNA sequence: TGCGCCAGCCGGCCCGCGGACTTGGCCTACAATGAGCAGTTCTTC.

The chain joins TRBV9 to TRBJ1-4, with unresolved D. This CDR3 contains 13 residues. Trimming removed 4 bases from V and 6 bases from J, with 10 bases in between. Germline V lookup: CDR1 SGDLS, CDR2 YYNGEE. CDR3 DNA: TGTGCCAGCAGCCCCCCCGGGGATGAAAAACTGTTTTTT. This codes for CASSPPGDEKLFF. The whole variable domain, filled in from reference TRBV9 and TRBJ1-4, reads DSGVTQTPKHLITATGQRVTLRCSPRSGDLSVYWYQQSLDQGLQFLIQYYNGEERAKGNILERFSAQQFPDLHSELNLSSLELGDSALYFCASSPPGDEKLFFGSGTQLSVL.

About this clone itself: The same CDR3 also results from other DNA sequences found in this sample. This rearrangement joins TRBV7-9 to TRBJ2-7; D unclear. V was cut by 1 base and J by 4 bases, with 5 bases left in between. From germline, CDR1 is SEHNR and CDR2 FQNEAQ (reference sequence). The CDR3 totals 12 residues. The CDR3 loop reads CASSLVSYEQYF. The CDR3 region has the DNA TGTGCCAGCAGCTTAGTGTCTTACGAGCAGTACTTC. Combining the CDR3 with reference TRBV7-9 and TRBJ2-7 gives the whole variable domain DTGVSQNPRHKITKRGQNVTFRCDPISEHNRLYWYRQTLGQGPEFLTYFQNEAQLEKSRLLSDRFSAERPKGSFSTLEIQRTEQGDSAMYLCASSLVSYEQYFGPGTRLTVT.

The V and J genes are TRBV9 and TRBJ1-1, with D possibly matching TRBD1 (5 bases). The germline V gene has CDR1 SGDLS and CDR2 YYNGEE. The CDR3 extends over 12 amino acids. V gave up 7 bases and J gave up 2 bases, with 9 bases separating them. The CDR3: CASGDGNTEAFF. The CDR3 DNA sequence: TGTGCCAGCGGGGACGGAAACACTGAAGCTTTCTTT.

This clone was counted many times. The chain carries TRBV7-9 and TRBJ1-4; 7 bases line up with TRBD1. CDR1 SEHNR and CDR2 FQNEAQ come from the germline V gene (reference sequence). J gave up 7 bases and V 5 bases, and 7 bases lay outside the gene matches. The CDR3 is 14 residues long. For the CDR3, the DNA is TGTGCCAGCAGCCCCAACCAGGGGGGTGAAAAACTGTTTTTT. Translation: CASSPNQGGEKLFF.

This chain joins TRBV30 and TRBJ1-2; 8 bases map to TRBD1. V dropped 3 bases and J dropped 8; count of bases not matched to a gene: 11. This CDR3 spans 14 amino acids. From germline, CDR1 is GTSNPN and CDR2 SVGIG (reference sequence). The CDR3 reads CAWRPKGQGGGYTF. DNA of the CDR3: TGTGCCTGGAGACCAAAAGGACAGGGAGGAGGCTACACCTTC.

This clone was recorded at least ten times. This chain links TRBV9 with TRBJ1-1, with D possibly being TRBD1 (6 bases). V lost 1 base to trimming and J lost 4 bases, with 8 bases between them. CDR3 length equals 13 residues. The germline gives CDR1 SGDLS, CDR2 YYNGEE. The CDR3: CASSVRGGTEAFF. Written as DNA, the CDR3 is TGTGCCAGCAGCGTAAGAGGGGGCACTGAAGCTTTCTTT.

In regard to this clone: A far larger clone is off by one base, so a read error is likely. For the CDR3, the DNA is TGTGCCTGGAGCCGACAGGTTCGACGAGAGACCCAGTACTTC. Its translation: CAWSRQVRRETQYF. This chain uses TRBV30 with TRBJ2-5; possible D gene TRBD1, 6 bases. Trimming shortened V by 3 bases and J by 4 bases, and 15 bases separated the two germline ends. Germline CDR1 is GTSNPN and CDR2 is SVGIG (reference sequence). This CDR3 region has 14 residues. Variable domain in full (rest from reference TRBV30 and TRBJ2-5): SQTIHQWPATLVQPVGSPLSLECTVEGTSNPNLYWYRQAAGRGLQLLFYSVGIGQISSEVPQNLSASRPQDRQFILSSKKLLLSDSGFYLCAWSRQVRRETQYFGPGTRLLVL.

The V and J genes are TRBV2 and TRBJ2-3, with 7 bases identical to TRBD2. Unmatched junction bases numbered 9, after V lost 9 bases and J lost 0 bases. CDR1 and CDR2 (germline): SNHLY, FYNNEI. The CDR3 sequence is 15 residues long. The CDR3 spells CARTRTGRSTDTQYF. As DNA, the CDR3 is TGTGCCAGAACTAGGACCGGGAGGAGCACAGATACGCAGTATTTT.

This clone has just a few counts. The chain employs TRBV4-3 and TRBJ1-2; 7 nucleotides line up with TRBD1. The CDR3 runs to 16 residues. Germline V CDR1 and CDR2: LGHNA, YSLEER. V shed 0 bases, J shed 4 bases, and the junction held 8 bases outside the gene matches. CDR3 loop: CASSQEGGSGRYGYTF. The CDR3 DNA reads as TGCGCCAGCAGCCAAGAAGGGGGCTCAGGGCGCTATGGCTACACCTTC.

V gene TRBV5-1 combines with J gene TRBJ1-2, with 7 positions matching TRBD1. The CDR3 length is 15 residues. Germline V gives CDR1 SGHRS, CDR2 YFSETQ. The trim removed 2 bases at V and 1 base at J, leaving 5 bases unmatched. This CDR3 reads CASSFGQAINYGYTF. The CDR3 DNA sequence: TGCGCCAGCAGCTTTGGACAGGCGATTAACTATGGCTACACCTTC.